This T cell receptor beta chain was observed in a study of blood T cell repertoires in COVID-19. At the level of the study: T cells, B-cell-depleted T cells, or PBMCs supplied cDNA or gDNA.

Method: immunoSEQ multiplex PCR; TCRdb's copy keeps in-frame clones and lacks some. The sample holds approximately 260,000 clones; approximately 88% are singletons and the top ten take roughly 1.2%. Participant age was roughly 18 to 89 years, and participants resided in around 24 US areas. In germline, CDR1 is SGHTA, CDR2 FQGTGA. The CDR3 spans 15 residues. V was shortened by 2 bases and J by 1 base, with 9 bases between the two germline ends. This chain connects TRBV7-3 to TRBJ2-1, with a weak D call TRBD2 (6 bases). This receptor was taken from a middle-aged woman with acute COVID-19. The sequenced sample was PBMCs or T cells enriched from blood (not recorded which). Here the CDR3 reads CASSLQAGSYNEQFF. The CDR3 coding sequence is TGTGCCAGCAGCTTACAGGCGGGATCCTACAATGAGCAGTTCTTC.